This section outlines one TCR beta chain sequence together with its context. Its antigen target is currently unknown. Per-base qualities were not stored, and no clone one base away is much larger. Using the deep immunoSEQ assay, multiplex PCR amplified TCR CDR3 regions from genomic DNA. For each cell subset, the extracted genomic DNA was distributed evenly across all wells of several immunoSEQ 96-well plates, and each plate served as one replicate. Each replicate PCR for sorted subsets received around 200 ng genomic DNA, equal to about 30,000 T cell genomes. Purified libraries were quantified with a Qubit 3.0 fluorometer, sized on a Bioanalyzer 2100, and re-quantified with the KAPA Library Quantification kit. Each immunoSEQ 96-well plate was sequenced on its own single-read 150-cycle Illumina NextSeq 550 flow cell. The original pipeline was this. Because the immunoSEQ output included only junctional sequences and no quality scores, the filtering could not be the same as the filtering used for full-length reads. Sequences were annotated with PyIR, a Python wrapper for IgBLAST v1.9, and V/J genes and CDR3 were assigned using IMGT germline references. Any read was removed if the V/J assignment was weak (E-value above 1e-6), the CDR3 was missing, or the read contained stop codons, out-of-frame junctions, or ambiguous translated residues. V3J clonotypes were defined by identical inferred V gene, J gene, and CDR3 amino acid sequence. To compute the percentage overlap between repertoires, the number of shared unique clonotypes was divided by the size of the smaller repertoire. Repertoire richness was assessed with RTK rarefaction, the Chao1 estimator, and Recon v2.1 estimates of unobserved clonotypes. Generation probabilities were computed with OLGA for all TCRbeta clonotypes obtained by the gDNA method from several donors. TCRdb obtained this table from immuneACCESS and retained in-frame rearrangements with V and J assigned. These tables miss some clones; where compared with another copy, unresolved V genes account for less than half of the shortfall, and the remainder is unexplained. The V and J calls and clone size come from that table; D and trimming were worked out from the DNA. Recorded for this sample are a few million clones; roughly 93% of them occurred a single time. The ten most abundant clones make up around 1.7% of the sample.

These data belong to a study of shared clonotypes between healthy human individuals (dated by TCRdb to 2020 to 2022). With regard to the full study: The cohort included a few men and two women between 18 and 49 years of age. For each donor, CD4 naive and CD4 memory were each given three plates, CD8 naive was given two plates, and CD8 memory was given one plate. Blood TCR repertoires of about 5 healthy adults were deeply sequenced to estimate repertoire size and the extent of clonotype sharing between individuals. Different laboratories and diverse techniques were used to prepare libraries and sequence TCR repertoires, to increase sequencing depth and limit assay-specific biases. Between about 0.9 and 9 billion PBMCs per donor were obtained by leukapheresis.

Points the paper makes about the study in general: Incomplete sequencing was indicated by rarefaction of sorted-subset datasets, despite the large sequencing depth. About 5% of naive CD4, 3.5% of naive CD8, approximately 2% of memory CD4, and approximately 0.39% of memory CD8 clonotypes were shared across a few donors. Only blood was sampled, and tissue TCR repertoires likely differ from those in blood. Naive subsets generally had larger estimated clonotype richness than memory subsets. The genetic and exposure-history diversity represented was limited by the small number of donors. Clonotypes shared by all four sorted-subset donors showed higher generation probabilities than non-shared clonotypes. Based on pairwise subsampling, the degree of clonotype sharing among donors was expected to be affected by sequencing depth.

CDR1 and CDR2 are drawn from the germline V gene (reference sequence): PRHDT, FYEKMQ. The V end loses 2 bases and the J end loses 3 bases, and a stretch of 10 bases separates them. Spanning cysteine to phenylalanine, the CDR3 consists of 14 amino acids. Only the CDR3 DNA is retained, 42 bases long and in frame from the first base. For the CD8 naive samples, CD45RO-negative cells were positively selected for CCR7, yielding a CD45RA+CCR7+ population from which TemRA cells were excluded. Donors were healthy HIV-negative adults with no recently reported acute infections or vaccinations. All donors were Caucasian adults living in Nashville, Tennessee, USA. Blood was collected by leukapheresis, and PBMCs were isolated by Ficoll-Histopaque density gradient centrifugation and then cryopreserved in liquid nitrogen vapor phase. Purity and quantity of every magnetically sorted T cell population were checked by analytical flow cytometry. Genomic DNA was isolated from every sorted fraction and measured by UV absorbance on a Nanodrop 2000c.

Sequences were obtained from naive CD8+ T cells from PBMCs. Sample cell subset or site, as interpreted from the label and publication: CD45RA+CCR7+. The chain was built from TRBV13 and TRBJ2-5, and TRBD2 may be the D gene, going by 6 matching bases. The TCR sequence derives from a man younger than 35 in good health. Some clones in this sample may be carry-over from other donors' samples. The DNA is as follows: TGTGCCAGCAGCTTATGGAGGGAGGAAGAGACCCAGTACTTC. This codes for CASSLWREEETQYF. The entire variable domain, with the stretches around the CDR3 drawn from the reference TRBV13 and TRBJ2-5 proteins, is AAGVIQSPRHLIKEKRETATLKCYPIPRHDTVYWYQQGPGQDPQFLISFYEKMQSDKGSIPDRFSAQQFSDYHSELNMSSLELGDSALYFCASSLWREEETQYFGPGTRLLVL.